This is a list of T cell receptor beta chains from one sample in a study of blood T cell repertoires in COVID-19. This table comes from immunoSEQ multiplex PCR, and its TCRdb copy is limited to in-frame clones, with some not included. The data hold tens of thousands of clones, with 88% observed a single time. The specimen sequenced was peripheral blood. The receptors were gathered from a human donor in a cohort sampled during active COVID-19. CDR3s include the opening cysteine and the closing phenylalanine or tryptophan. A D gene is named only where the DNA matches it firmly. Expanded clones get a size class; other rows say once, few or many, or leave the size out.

TGTGCCAGCAGTTCTACGGGACAGATTAATGAAAAACTGTTTTTT | CASSSTGQINEKLFF | TRBD1 | TRBJ1-4 | - | TRBV6-5 | 15
TGTGCCAGCAGTTACTCGGGTCCTACTAGCGGGGGTTGGGATACGCAGTATTTT | CASSYSGPTSGGWDTQYF | TRBD2 | TRBJ2-3 | - | TRBV6-2/TRBV6-3 | 18
TGTGCCAGTAGCAGGGACAGGGTACTAAGCTCCTACAATGAGCAGTTCTTC | CASSRDRVLSSYNEQFF | TRBD1 | TRBJ2-1 | once | TRBV19 | 17
TGTGCCTGGGGGGGGGTAGCGGGCACAGATACGCAGTATTTT | CAWGGVAGTDTQYF | TRBD2 | TRBJ2-3 | once | TRBV30 | 14
TGTGCCAGCAGCCATTCAGTCAATGAGCAGTTCTTC | CASSHSVNEQFF | - | TRBJ2-1 | - | TRBV3-1/TRBV3-2 | 12
TGTGCCAGCAGCTTGGTAAAGGGAGGGACAGGGCCTCGCAGCCGGGAAGCTTTCTTT | CASSLVKGGTGPRSREAFF | TRBD1 | TRBJ1-1 | - | TRBV5-6 | 19
TGCGCCAGCACTAAAATGGGGGCCGTTAATGAAAAACTGTTTTTT | CASTKMGAVNEKLFF | - | TRBJ1-4 | - | TRBV5-1 | 15
TGTGCCAGCAGCCAAGATGGCAGGGGGACTGGAAACACCATATATTTT | CASSQDGRGTGNTIYF | TRBD1 | TRBJ1-3 | few | TRBV3-1/TRBV3-2 | 16
TGTGCCAGCAGCTTGGGAGCGGGGGGTTACAATGAGCAGTTCTTC | CASSLGAGGYNEQFF | TRBD2 | TRBJ2-1 | - | TRBV5-4 | 15
TGTGCCAGCAGTTCAGGACTAGCAATCTCCGGGGAGCTGTTTTTT | CASSSGLAISGELFF | TRBD2 | TRBJ2-2 | - | TRBV27 | 15
TGTGCCAGCAGCTTGGAGTCCGCTAGCGGGCTCAGAGGTAGGAATGAGCAGTTCTTC | CASSLESASGLRGRNEQFF | TRBD2 | TRBJ2-1 | - | TRBV5-4 | 19
TGTGCCAGCAGCCAAGATCTTTGGCAGGGGAGCGAGCAGTACTTC | CASSQDLWQGSEQYF | - | TRBJ2-7 | - | TRBV3-1/TRBV3-2 | 15
TGTGCCAGCAGCTTAGTAGGGGGGACTAGTCATGAGCAGTTCTTC | CASSLVGGTSHEQFF | TRBD2 | TRBJ2-1 | once | TRBV11-2 | 15
TGTGCCAGCAGTCAGTTCCCAGGGGACCCCAGCGGCGAGCAGTACTTC | CASSQFPGDPSGEQYF | - | TRBJ2-7 | - | TRBV28 | 16
TGTGCCAGCAGCAAGGGCTACAGGGCCTCTGGGGCCAACGTCCTGACTTTC | CASSKGYRASGANVLTF | - | TRBJ2-6 | - | TRBV7-9 | 17
TGTGCCAGCTCGTCTCGGTCTACCCAAGAGACCCAGTACTTC | CASSSRSTQETQYF | - | TRBJ2-5 | - | TRBV7-9 | 14
TGTGCCAGCAGCGACTGGTCCCCTGGGGCCAACGTCCTGACTTTC | CASSDWSPGANVLTF | - | TRBJ2-6 | - | TRBV7-2 | 15
TGTGCCAGCAGTGTAACAGGGGGGATTGAGCAGTTCTTC | CASSVTGGIEQFF | TRBD1 | TRBJ2-1 | - | TRBV28 | 13
TGTGCCAGCAGATTGCCAGGCAGGTCAGGCACCGGGGAGCTGTTTTTT | CASRLPGRSGTGELFF | - | TRBJ2-2 | once | TRBV7-9 | 16
TGTGCCAGCAGTTACTCAAGGGGAGGTGGAAACACCATATATTTT | CASSYSRGGGNTIYF | - | TRBJ1-3 | - | TRBV6-5 | 15
TGTGCCAGCTCACCACGTAAGACAGGGGGGACCTACGAGCAGTACTTC | CASSPRKTGGTYEQYF | TRBD1 | TRBJ2-7 | - | TRBV18 | 16
TGTGCCAGTAGTATGCCCCGAGCTGCAGGGGCCAACGTCCTGACTTTC | CASSMPRAAGANVLTF | - | TRBJ2-6 | - | TRBV19 | 16
TGTGCCAGTAGTATAGACAGTGAAAAACTGTTTTTT | CASSIDSEKLFF | - | TRBJ1-4 | - | TRBV19 | 12
TGTGCCAGCAGTTCGGACAGAGTGAACACTGAAGCTTTCTTT | CASSSDRVNTEAFF | - | TRBJ1-1 | - | TRBV28 | 14
TGTGCCAGCATACGAACTAGCGGTAAATATGAGCAGTTCTTC | CASIRTSGKYEQFF | TRBD2 | TRBJ2-1 | - | TRBV6-5 | 14
TGTGCCAGCAGGTCAGACAGGGGTCGGACTGAAGCTTTCTTT | CASRSDRGRTEAFF | TRBD1 | TRBJ1-1 | - | TRBV6-4 | 14
TGTGCCAGTAGTAGGAGCCTGACAGTGAACACCGGGGAGCTGTTTTTT | CASSRSLTVNTGELFF | - | TRBJ2-2 | once | TRBV19 | 16
TGTGCCAGCACCGCCGGACAGGGATACGAGCAGTACTTC | CASTAGQGYEQYF | TRBD1 | TRBJ2-7 | once | TRBV6-5 | 13
TGTGCCAGCACCTTCAGTAAATACACTGAAGCTTTCTTT | CASTFSKYTEAFF | - | TRBJ1-1 | - | TRBV28 | 13
TGTGCCACCAGTGATAGGAGCGGGGGTCCAACAGATACGCAGTATTTT | CATSDRSGGPTDTQYF | TRBD2 | TRBJ2-3 | - | TRBV24-1 | 16
TGTGCCAGCAGCCTTGGCCAGGGGAGAGAAAAACTGTTTTTT | CASSLGQGREKLFF | - | TRBJ1-4 | once | TRBV7-9 | 14
TGTGCCACGGTACTAGCGGGACAAGAGACCCAGTACTTC | CATVLAGQETQYF | TRBD2 | TRBJ2-5 | once | TRBV15 | 13
TGTGCCAGCAGTGAGGAGGCAGGGGGCACAGATACGCAGTATTTT | CASSEEAGGTDTQYF | - | TRBJ2-3 | - | TRBV2 | 15
TGTGCCAGCAGGACGGGATACCAAGAGACCCAGTACTTC | CASRTGYQETQYF | - | TRBJ2-5 | - | TRBV2 | 13
TGTGCCAGCAGAGTCCCCGGCCAAGAGACCCAGTACTTC | CASRVPGQETQYF | - | TRBJ2-5 | - | TRBV5-8 | 13
TGTGCCAGCAGCTTAGGCTCTAGGATCCATGAGCAGTTCTTC | CASSLGSRIHEQFF | - | TRBJ2-1 | - | TRBV7-9 | 14
TGTGCCAGCAGCACTAGCGGGGAGATAACCTACGAGCAGTACTTC | CASSTSGEITYEQYF | TRBD2 | TRBJ2-7 | - | TRBV7-9 | 15
TGCGCCAGCAGCTTGGCCGGGACAGGGAACACTGAAGCTTTCTTT | CASSLAGTGNTEAFF | TRBD1 | TRBJ1-1 | - | TRBV5-1 | 15
TGTGCCAGCTCACCGCTGGACAGGGCGAATTCACCCCTCCACTTT | CASSPLDRANSPLHF | TRBD1 | TRBJ1-6 | - | TRBV18 | 15
TGTGCCAGCAGTCCTAGGGGACTAGCGGGAGTGGAGACCCAGTACTTC | CASSPRGLAGVETQYF | TRBD2 | TRBJ2-5 | - | TRBV27 | 16
TGTGCCAGCTCACCCATCGGGACTGGAGGCTACACCTTC | CASSPIGTGGYTF | - | TRBJ1-2 | - | TRBV18 | 13
TGTGCCAGCAGTAGGACAGGGATGAGCTCCTACGAGCAGTACTTC | CASSRTGMSSYEQYF | TRBD1 | TRBJ2-7 | - | TRBV2 | 15
TGCGCCAGCAGCCAAGATGCTCCGGGACAGGGGTCAGATACGCAGTATTTT | CASSQDAPGQGSDTQYF | TRBD1 | TRBJ2-3 | - | TRBV4-1 | 17
TGTGCCAGCTCACAAAGCGGGGGCACTCCCTACGAGCAGTACTTC | CASSQSGGTPYEQYF | TRBD2 | TRBJ2-7 | - | TRBV18 | 15
TGTGCCAGCAGCTTTGGGACAGGGGGGCTAGCGTTGGATACGCAGTATTTT | CASSFGTGGLALDTQYF | TRBD1 | TRBJ2-3 | - | TRBV11-2 | 17
TGTGCCAGCTCACCGTGGACAGGTTCGGATCCCCTCCACTTT | CASSPWTGSDPLHF | TRBD1 | TRBJ1-6 | - | TRBV18 | 14
TGTGCCTGGAGCTCCGGGACAGGCGGGAAAGAGACCCAGTACTTC | CAWSSGTGGKETQYF | TRBD1 | TRBJ2-5 | - | TRBV30 | 15
TGTGCCATCAGTGTAACAGGTACCCACGGCTACACCTTC | CAISVTGTHGYTF | - | TRBJ1-2 | few | TRBV10-3 | 13
TGTGCCAGCTCGCGAACGGCGGGACAGCAAGAGACCCAGTACTTC | CASSRTAGQQETQYF | - | TRBJ2-5 | - | TRBV18 | 15
TGTGCCAGCAGTTACGTAGCTAGCGGGAGCTACGAGCAGTACTTC | CASSYVASGSYEQYF | TRBD2 | TRBJ2-7 | - | TRBV6-5 | 15
TGTGCCAGCAGCTTAAAAGCGGAAGGGGAGACCCAGTACTTC | CASSLKAEGETQYF | - | TRBJ2-5 | - | TRBV7-9 | 14
TGTGCCAGCAGCTCAACAGGGGGGGAACGCGAGCAGTACTTC | CASSSTGGEREQYF | - | TRBJ2-7 | - | TRBV5-6 | 14